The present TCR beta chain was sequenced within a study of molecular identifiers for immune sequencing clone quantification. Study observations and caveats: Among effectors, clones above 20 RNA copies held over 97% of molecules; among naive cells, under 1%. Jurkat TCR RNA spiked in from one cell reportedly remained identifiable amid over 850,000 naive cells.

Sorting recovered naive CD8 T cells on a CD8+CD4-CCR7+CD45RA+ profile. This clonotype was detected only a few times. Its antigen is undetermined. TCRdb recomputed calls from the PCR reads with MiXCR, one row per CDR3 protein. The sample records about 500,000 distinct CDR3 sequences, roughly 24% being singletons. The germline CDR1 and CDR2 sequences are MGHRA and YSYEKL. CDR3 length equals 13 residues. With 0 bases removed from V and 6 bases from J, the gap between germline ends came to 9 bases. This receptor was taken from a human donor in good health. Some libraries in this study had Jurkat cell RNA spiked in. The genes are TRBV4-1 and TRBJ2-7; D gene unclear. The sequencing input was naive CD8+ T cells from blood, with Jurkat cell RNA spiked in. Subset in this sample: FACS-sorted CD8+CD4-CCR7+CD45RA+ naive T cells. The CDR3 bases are TGCGCCAGCAGCCAAGAAAGGAGTACCGAGCAGTACTTC. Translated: CASSQERSTEQYF.